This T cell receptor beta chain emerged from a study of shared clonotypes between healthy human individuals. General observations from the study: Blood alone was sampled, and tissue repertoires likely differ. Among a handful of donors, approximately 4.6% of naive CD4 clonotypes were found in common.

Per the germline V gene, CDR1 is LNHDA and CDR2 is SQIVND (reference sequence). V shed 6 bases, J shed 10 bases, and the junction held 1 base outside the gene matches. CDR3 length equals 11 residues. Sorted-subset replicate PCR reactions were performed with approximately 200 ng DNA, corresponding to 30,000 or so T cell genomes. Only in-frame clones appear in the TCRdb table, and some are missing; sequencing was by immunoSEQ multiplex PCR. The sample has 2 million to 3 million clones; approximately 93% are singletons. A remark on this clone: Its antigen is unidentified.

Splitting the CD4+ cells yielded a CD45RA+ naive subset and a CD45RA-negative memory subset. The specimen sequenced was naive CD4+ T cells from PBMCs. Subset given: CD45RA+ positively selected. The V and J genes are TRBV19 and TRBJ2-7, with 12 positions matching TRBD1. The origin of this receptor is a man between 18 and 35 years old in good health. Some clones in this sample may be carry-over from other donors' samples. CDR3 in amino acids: CASRGQGAQYF. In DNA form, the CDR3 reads TGTGCCAGTAGGGGACAGGGGGCTCAGTACTTC.